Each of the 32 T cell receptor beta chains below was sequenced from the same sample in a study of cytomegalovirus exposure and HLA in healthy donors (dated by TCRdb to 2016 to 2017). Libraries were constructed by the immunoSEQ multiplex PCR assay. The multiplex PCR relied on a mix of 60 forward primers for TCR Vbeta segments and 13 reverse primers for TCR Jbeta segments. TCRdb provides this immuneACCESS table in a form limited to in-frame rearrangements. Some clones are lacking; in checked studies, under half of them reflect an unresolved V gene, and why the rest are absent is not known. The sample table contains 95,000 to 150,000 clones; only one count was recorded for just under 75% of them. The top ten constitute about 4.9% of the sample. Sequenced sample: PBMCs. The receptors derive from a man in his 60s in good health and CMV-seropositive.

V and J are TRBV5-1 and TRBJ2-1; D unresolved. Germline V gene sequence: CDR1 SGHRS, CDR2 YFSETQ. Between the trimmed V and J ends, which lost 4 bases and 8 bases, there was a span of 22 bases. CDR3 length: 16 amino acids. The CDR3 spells CASSAAAPLVLDEQFF. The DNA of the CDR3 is TGCGCCAGCAGCGCCGCGGCACCCCTAGTATTAGATGAGCAGTTCTTC.

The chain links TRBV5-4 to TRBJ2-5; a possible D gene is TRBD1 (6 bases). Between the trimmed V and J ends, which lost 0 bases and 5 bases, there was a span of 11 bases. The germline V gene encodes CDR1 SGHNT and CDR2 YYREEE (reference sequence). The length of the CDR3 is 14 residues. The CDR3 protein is CASSLANQGETQYF. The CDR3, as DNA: TGTGCCAGCAGCTTGGCCAATCAGGGGGAGACCCAGTACTTC.

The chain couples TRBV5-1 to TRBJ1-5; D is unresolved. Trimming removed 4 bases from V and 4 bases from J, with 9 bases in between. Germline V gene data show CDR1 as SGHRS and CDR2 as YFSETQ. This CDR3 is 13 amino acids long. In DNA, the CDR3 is TGCGCCAGCAGCCTGGACGGGAATCAGCCCCAGCATTTT. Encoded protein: CASSLDGNQPQHF.

Written as DNA, the CDR3 is TGCGCCAGCAGCTTAACAACAGGGGGTAATGGCTACACCTTC. It encodes CASSLTTGGNGYTF. The V gene is TRBV5-1, the J gene TRBJ1-2, with 8 positions matching TRBD1. This CDR3 is 14 amino acids long. Trimming took 2 bases from V and 6 from J; bases not matched to a gene: 6. CDR1 is SGHRS, CDR2 YFSETQ, per germline.

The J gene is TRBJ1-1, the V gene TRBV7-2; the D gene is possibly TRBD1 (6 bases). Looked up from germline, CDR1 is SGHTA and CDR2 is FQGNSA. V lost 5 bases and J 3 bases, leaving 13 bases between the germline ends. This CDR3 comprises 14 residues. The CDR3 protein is CASSPMGAYTEAFF. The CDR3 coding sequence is TGTGCCAGCAGCCCCATGGGGGCCTACACTGAAGCTTTCTTT. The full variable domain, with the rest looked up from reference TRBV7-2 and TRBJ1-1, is GAGVSQSPSNKVTEKGKDVELRCDPISGHTALYWYRQSLGQGLEFLIYFQGNSAPDKSGLPSDRFSAERTGGSVSTLTIQRTQQEDSAVYLCASSPMGAYTEAFFGQGTRLTVV.

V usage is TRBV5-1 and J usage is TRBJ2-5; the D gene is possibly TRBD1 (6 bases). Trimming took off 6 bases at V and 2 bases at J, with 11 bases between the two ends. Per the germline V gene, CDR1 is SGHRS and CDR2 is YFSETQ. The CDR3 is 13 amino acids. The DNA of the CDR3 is TGCGCCAGCATAGACCAGGGGCAAGAGACCCAGTACTTC. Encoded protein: CASIDQGQETQYF.

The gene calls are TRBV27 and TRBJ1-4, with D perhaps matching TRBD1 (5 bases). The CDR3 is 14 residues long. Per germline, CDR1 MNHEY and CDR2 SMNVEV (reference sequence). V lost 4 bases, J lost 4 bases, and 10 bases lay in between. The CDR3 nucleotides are TGTGCCAGCAGTTCACCAGGGATTAATGAAAAACTGTTTTTT. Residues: CASSSPGINEKLFF.

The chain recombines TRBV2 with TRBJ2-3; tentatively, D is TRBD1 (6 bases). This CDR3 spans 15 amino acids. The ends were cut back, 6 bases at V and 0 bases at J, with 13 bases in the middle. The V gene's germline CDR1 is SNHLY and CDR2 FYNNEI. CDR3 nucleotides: TGTGCCAGCAGAGCACAGGGTGGCAGCACAGATACGCAGTATTTT. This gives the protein CASRAQGGSTDTQYF.

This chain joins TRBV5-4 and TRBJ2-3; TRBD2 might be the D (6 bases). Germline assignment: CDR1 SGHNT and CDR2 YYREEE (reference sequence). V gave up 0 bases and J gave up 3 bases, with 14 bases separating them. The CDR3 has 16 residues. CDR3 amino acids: CASSLAGRGRTDTQYF. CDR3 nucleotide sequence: TGTGCCAGCAGCTTGGCGGGGCGGGGTCGGACAGATACGCAGTATTTT.

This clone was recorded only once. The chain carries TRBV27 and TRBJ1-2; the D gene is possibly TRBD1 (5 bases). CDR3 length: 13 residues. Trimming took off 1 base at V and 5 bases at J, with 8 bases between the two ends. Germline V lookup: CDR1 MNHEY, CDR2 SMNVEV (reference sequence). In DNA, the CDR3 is TGTGCCAGCAGTTTATGGGGCCAATATGGCTACACCTTC. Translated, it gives CASSLWGQYGYTF.

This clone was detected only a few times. CDR3 DNA: TGTGCCAGCTCACCGGGACAGGCGGCTGGAAACACCATATATTTT. The encoded protein is CASSPGQAAGNTIYF. V gene TRBV18 combines with J gene TRBJ1-3; 8 bases line up with TRBD1. CDR1 is KGHSH, CDR2 LQKENI, per germline. This CDR3 is 15 amino acids long. The V segment lost 3 bases and the J segment 2 bases; nucleotides outside the gene matches: 3.

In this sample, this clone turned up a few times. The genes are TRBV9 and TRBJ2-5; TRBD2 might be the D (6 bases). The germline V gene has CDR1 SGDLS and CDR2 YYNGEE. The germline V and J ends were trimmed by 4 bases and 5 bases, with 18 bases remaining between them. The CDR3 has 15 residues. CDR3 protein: CASSPRTASGETQYF. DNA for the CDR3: TGTGCCAGCAGCCCCCGAACCGCCAGCGGGGAGACCCAGTACTTC. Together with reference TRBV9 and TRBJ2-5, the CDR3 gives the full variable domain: DSGVTQTPKHLITATGQRVTLRCSPRSGDLSVYWYQQSLDQGLQFLIQYYNGEERAKGNILERFSAQQFPDLHSELNLSSLELGDSALYFCASSPRTASGETQYFGPGTRLLVL.

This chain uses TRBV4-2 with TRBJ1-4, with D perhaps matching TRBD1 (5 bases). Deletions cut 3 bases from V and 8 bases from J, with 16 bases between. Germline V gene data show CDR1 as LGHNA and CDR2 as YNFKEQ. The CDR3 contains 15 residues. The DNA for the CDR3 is TGTGCCAGCAGCCAGGGCGGGGCGACATACGAAAAACTGTTTTTT. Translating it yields CASSQGGATYEKLFF.

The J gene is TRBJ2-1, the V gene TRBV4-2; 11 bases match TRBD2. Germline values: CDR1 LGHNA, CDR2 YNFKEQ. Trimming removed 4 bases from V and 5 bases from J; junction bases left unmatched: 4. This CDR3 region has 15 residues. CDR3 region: CASSLSGGGNNEQFF. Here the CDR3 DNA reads TGTGCCAGCAGCCTTAGCGGGGGGGGCAACAATGAGCAGTTCTTC.

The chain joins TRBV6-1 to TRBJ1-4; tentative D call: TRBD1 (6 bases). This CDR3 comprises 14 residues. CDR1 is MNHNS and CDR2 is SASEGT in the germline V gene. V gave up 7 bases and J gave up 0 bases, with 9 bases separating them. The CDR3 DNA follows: TGTGCCAGCACCTCAGGGGCAACTAATGAAAAACTGTTTTTT. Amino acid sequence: CASTSGATNEKLFF.

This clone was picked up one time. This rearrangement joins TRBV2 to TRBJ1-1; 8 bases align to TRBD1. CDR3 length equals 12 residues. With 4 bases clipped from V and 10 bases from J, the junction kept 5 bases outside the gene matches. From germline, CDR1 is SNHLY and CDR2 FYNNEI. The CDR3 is CASSGGQGLAFF. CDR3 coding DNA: TGTGCCAGCAGTGGAGGACAGGGTTTAGCTTTCTTT.

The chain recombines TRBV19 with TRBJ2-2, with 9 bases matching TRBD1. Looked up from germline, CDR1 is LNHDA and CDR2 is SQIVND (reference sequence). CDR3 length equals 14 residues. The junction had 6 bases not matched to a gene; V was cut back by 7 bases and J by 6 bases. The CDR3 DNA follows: TGTGCCAGTACGACAGGGGGTATCGCCGGGGAGCTGTTTTTT. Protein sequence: CASTTGGIAGELFF.

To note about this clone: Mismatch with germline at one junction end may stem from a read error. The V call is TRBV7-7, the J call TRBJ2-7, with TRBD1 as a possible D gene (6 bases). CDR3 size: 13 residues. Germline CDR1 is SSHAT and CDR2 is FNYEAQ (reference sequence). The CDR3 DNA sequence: TGTGCTAGCAGCCACAGGGTCGCCTACGAGCAGTACTTC. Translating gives CASSHRVAYEQYF. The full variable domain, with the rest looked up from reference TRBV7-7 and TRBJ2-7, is GAGVSQSPRYKVTKRGQDVTLRCDPISSHATLYWYQQALGQGPEFLTYFNYEAQPDKSGLPSDRFSAERPEGSISTLTIQRTEQRDSAMYRCASSHRVAYEQYFGPGTRLTVT.

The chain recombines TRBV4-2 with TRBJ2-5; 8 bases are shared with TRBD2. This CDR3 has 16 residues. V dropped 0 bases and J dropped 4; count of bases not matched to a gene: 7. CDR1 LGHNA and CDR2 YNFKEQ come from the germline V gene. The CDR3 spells CASSQDVGGVRETQYF. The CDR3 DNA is TGTGCCAGCAGCCAAGACGTCGGGGGGGTCAGAGAGACCCAGTACTTC.

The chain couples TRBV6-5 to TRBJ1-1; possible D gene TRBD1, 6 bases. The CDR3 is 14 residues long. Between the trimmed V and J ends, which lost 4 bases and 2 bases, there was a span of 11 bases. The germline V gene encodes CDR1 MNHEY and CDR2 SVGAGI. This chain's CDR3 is CASSLGGVNTEAFF. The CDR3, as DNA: TGTGCCAGCAGTTTAGGGGGGGTTAACACTGAAGCTTTCTTT.

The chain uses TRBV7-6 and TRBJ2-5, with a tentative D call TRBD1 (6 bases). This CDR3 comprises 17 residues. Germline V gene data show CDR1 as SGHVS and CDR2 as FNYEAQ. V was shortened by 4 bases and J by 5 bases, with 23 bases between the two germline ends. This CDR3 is CASSSTVPGEFRETQYF. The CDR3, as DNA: TGTGCCAGCAGCTCCACCGTCCCAGGGGAATTCAGGGAGACCCAGTACTTC.

Here the CDR3 DNA reads TGCGCCAGCAGCTTGGTGATTAGCGGCACCGGGGAGCTGTTTTTT. Translated: CASSLVISGTGELFF. The genes are TRBV5-1 and TRBJ2-2; TRBD2 might be the D (6 bases). Trimming left V 0 bases short and J 4 bases short, with 10 bases between. The CDR3 runs to 15 residues. The germline CDR1 and CDR2 sequences are SGHRS and YFSETQ.

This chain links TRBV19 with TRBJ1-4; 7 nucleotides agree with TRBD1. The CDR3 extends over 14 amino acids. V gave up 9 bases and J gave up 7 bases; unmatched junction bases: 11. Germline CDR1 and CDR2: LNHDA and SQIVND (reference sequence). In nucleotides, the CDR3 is TGTGCCAGGGCCCGACAGGGTTCAGGTGAAAAACTGTTTTTT. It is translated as CARARQGSGEKLFF.

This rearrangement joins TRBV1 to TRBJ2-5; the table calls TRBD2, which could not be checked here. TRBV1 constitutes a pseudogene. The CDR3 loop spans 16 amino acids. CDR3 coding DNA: TGCACCAGCAGCCGGGAGGTGACCCCCATGGTCGGGACCCAGTACTTC. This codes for CTSSREVTPMVGTQYF.

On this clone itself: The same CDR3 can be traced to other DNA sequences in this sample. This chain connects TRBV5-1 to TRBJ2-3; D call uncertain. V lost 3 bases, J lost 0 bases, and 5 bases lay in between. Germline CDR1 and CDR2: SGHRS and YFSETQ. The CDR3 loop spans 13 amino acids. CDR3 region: CASSSPSTDTQYF. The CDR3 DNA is TGCGCCAGCAGCTCCCCTAGCACAGATACGCAGTATTTT.

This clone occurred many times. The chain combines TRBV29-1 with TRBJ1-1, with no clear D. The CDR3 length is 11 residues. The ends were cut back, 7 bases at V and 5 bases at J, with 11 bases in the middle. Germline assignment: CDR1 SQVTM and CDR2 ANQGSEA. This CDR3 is CSALAGTEAFF. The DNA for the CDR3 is TGCAGCGCTCTGGCGGGGACTGAAGCTTTCTTT.

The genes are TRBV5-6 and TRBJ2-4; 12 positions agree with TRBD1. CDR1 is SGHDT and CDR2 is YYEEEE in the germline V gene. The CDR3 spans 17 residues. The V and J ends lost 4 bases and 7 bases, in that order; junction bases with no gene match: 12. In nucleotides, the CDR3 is TGTGCCAGCAGCCCTAGGGGGACAGGGGGCGGAAGGAACATTCAGTACTTC. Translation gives CASSPRGTGGGRNIQYF.

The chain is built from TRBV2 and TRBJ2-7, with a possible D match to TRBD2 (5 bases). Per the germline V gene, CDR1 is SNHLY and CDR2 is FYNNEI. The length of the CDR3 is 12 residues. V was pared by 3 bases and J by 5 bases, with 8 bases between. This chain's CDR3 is CASSDNGDEQYF. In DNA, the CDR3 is TGTGCCAGCAGTGACAACGGGGACGAGCAGTACTTC.

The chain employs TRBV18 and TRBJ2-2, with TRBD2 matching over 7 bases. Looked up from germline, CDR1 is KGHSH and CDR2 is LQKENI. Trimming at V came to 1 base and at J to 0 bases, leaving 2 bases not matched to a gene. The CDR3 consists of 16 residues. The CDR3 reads CASSPRGLANTGELFF. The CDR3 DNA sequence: TGTGCCAGCTCACCACGTGGACTAGCGAACACCGGGGAGCTGTTTTTT.

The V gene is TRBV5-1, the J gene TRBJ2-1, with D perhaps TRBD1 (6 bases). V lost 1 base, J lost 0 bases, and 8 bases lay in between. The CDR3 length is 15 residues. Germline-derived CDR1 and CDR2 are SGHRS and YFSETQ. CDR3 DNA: TGCGCCAGCAGCTTGCGGGACAACTCCTACAATGAGCAGTTCTTC. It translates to CASSLRDNSYNEQFF.

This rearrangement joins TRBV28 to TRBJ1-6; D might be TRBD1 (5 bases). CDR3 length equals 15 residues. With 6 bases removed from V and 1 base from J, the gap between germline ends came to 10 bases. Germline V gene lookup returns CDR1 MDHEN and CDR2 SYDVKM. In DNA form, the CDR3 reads TGTGCCAGCAGCCGGGGGGGGTCCTATAATTCACCCCTCCACTTT. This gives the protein CASSRGGSYNSPLHF.

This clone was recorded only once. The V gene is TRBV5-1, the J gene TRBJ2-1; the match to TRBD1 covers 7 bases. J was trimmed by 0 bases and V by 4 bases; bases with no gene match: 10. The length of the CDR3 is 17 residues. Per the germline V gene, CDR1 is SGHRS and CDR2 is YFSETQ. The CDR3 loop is CASSVQPGTVSYNEQFF. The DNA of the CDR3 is TGCGCCAGCAGCGTCCAACCCGGGACAGTCTCCTACAATGAGCAGTTCTTC. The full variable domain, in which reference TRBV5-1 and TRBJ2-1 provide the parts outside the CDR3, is KAGVTQTPRYLIKTRGQQVTLSCSPISGHRSVSWYQQTPGQGLQFLFEYFSETQRNKGNFPGRFSGRQFSNSRSEMNVSTLELGDSALYLCASSVQPGTVSYNEQFFGPGTRLTVL.